This T cell receptor (beta chain) was sequenced during a study of T-cell memory formation after mild COVID-19. Study-level points and caveats: Clones shrinking between day 15 and 85 showed a balanced CD4/CD8 split, and those that grew later tilted toward CD4+. Shrinking CD4+ clones resided mostly in CM and EM, and CD8+ ones in EMRA. Second-wave clones with a day 37 peak had unconfirmed SARS-CoV-2 specificity.

With constant-segment primers, 5'RACE yielded cDNA libraries of TCR alpha and TCR beta that carried sample barcodes and UMIs. TCRdb re-called the 5' RACE reads through MiXCR, storing one row per CDR3 protein. The sample lists fewer than 350,000 distinct CDR3 sequences, less than 20% occurring once. Germline V gene lookup returns CDR1 MGHDK and CDR2 SYGVNS. The CDR3 is 15 residues long. Trimming took 2 bases from V and 2 from J, leaving 13 bases between them. This clonotype appeared many times. The antigen remains unidentified. The sequence derives from a man aged 18 to 30 who had mild COVID-19 (a few samples of this study predate the infection). Cell type and time point are not known. The sequenced sample was PBMCs or a T cell subset sorted from them (not recorded which). The J gene is TRBJ2-7, the V gene TRBV25-1, with D tentatively TRBD2 (6 bases). CDR3 bases: TGTGCCAGCAGTGAAGATAGCGGCAGACCCTACGAGCAGTACTTC. This translates into CASSEDSGRPYEQYF.